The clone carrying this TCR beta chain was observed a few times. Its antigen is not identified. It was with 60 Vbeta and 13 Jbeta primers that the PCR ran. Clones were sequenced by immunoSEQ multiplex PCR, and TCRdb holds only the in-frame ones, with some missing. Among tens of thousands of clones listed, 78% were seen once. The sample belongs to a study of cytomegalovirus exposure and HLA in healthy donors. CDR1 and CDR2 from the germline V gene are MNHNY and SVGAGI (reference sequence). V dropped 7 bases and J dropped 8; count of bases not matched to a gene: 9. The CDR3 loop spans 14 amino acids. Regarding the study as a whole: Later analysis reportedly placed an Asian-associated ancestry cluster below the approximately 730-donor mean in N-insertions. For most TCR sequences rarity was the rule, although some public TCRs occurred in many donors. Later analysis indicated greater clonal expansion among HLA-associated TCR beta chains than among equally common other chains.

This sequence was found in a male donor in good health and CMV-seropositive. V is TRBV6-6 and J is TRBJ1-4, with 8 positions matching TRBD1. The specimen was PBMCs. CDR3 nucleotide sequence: TGTGCCAGCACCCAGACAGGGGCAGGGGAAAAACTGTTTTTT. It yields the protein CASTQTGAGEKLFF.